The next 28 T cell receptor beta chains were all read from a single sample in a study of OX40 agonist ivuxolimab in advanced cancers. Clones were read by immunoSEQ multiplex PCR, and TCRdb kept only the in-frame ones, dropping some. The profile shows about 62,000 clones, over 75% of them singletons. The sample was CD4+ or CD8+ T cells sorted from blood, taken in a trial of the OX40 agonist ivuxolimab. The receptors were sampled from an adult with an advanced solid tumor such as melanoma, head and neck, liver or kidney cancer.

By sample fraction, this clone is medium-sized. The J gene is TRBJ2-7, the V gene TRBV27; the D gene is possibly TRBD2 (5 bases). The CDR3 sequence is 16 residues long. The V end lost 5 bases, the J end lost 0 bases, and 17 bases lay between the germline ends. The germline gives CDR1 MNHEY, CDR2 SMNVEV (reference sequence). CDR3 DNA sequence: TGTGCCAGCAGTGGAGGCTCAGCGCCTAGCTCCTACGAGCAGTACTTC. It encodes CASSGGSAPSSYEQYF.

This chain uses TRBV28 with TRBJ2-3; TRBD2 agrees at 10 bases. CDR3 length: 16 amino acids. V lost 1 base and J lost 4; bases outside the gene matches: 5. Germline-derived CDR1 and CDR2 are MDHEN and SYDVKM. The CDR3 nucleotides are TGTGCCAGCAGTTTATACAGCGGGAGGGCCGCAGATACGCAGTATTTT. Translated: CASSLYSGRAADTQYF.

The chain links TRBV4-1 to TRBJ2-1; TRBD2 aligns across 14 bases. V shed 4 bases and J 4 bases; nucleotides not matched to a gene: 6. Looked up from germline, CDR1 is MGHRA and CDR2 is YSYEKL. This CDR3 spans 17 amino acids. CDR3 residues: CASSRGLAGAEYNEQFF. As DNA, the CDR3 is TGCGCCAGCAGCCGGGGACTAGCGGGAGCAGAATACAATGAGCAGTTCTTC.

The chain combines TRBV6-5 with TRBJ1-5; TRBD1 aligns across 8 bases. CDR1 is MNHEY and CDR2 is SVGAGI in the germline V gene. With 4 bases clipped from V and 7 bases from J, the junction kept 3 bases outside the gene matches. This CDR3 has 13 residues. CDR3 region: CASSWTGLQPQHF. CDR3 bases: TGTGCCAGCAGTTGGACAGGGTTACAGCCCCAGCATTTT.

The V and J genes are TRBV2 and TRBJ1-2; weak D call: TRBD1 (5 bases). Germline V gene sequence: CDR1 SNHLY, CDR2 FYNNEI. The germline V and J ends were trimmed by 2 bases and 8 bases, with 18 bases remaining between them. The CDR3 length is 15 residues. CDR3 in DNA: TGTGCCAGCAGTGAAACCCCAATCGGGGCCGGCGGCTACACCTTC. Translation gives CASSETPIGAGGYTF.

The chain joins TRBV7-3 to TRBJ2-2, with D possibly being TRBD2 (6 bases). CDR1 is SGHTA and CDR2 is FQGTGA in the germline V gene. V was clipped by 5 bases and J by 6 bases, with 13 bases between them. The CDR3 covers 14 residues. The CDR3, as DNA: TGTGCCAGCAGCACCCGACTAGTGCCCGGGGAGCTGTTTTTT. Its translation is CASSTRLVPGELFF.

The rearrangement joins TRBV7-2 to TRBJ1-3; possibly TRBD1 for D (6 bases). The V gene lost 1 base and the J gene lost 2 bases, with 6 bases spanning the gap. The CDR3 covers 14 residues. Germline V gene sequence: CDR1 SGHTA, CDR2 FQGNSA. CDR3 sequence: CASSLGTAGNTIYF. The CDR3 bases are TGTGCCAGCAGCTTAGGGACAGCTGGAAACACCATATATTTT.

The rearrangement links TRBV29-1 to TRBJ2-1; TRBD2 matches at 11 bases. With V trimmed by 5 bases and J by 5 bases, 8 bases remained unmatched. This CDR3 contains 15 residues. CDR1 and CDR2 from the germline V gene are SQVTM and ANQGSEA. CDR3 in DNA: TGCAGCGTTCCACCGGGACTAGCGGCCAACAATGAGCAGTTCTTC. Residues: CSVPPGLAANNEQFF.

This chain links TRBV10-2 with TRBJ1-5; D not resolved. Germline V gene sequence: CDR1 WSHSY, CDR2 SAAADI. Trimming pared 6 bases from V and 0 bases from J, leaving 6 bases between. This CDR3 comprises 13 residues. CDR3: CASSRGSNQPQHF. The CDR3 nucleotides read TGCGCCAGCAGCCGAGGTAGCAATCAGCCCCAGCATTTT.

There are a few counts of this clone. The chain carries TRBV27 and TRBJ2-6; D unresolved. V lost 5 bases, J lost 0 bases, and 8 bases lay in between. This CDR3 is built from 15 residues. In germline, CDR1 is MNHEY, CDR2 SMNVEV (reference sequence). Here the CDR3 DNA reads TGTGCCAGCAGTGTCGATGGCTCTGGGGCCAACGTCCTGACTTTC. Translating gives CASSVDGSGANVLTF.

V is TRBV10-1 and J is TRBJ2-7, with D maybe TRBD1 (5 bases). V lost 6 bases and J lost 0, with 9 bases in between. Germline V gene lookup returns CDR1 WNHNN and CDR2 SYGVQD (reference sequence). The CDR3 is made up of 13 amino acids. This CDR3 is CASSQGYSYEQYF. For the CDR3, the DNA is TGCGCCAGCAGCCAGGGCTACTCCTACGAGCAGTACTTC.

This chain links TRBV7-3 with TRBJ2-5; TRBD2 matches 15 bases. This CDR3 has 15 amino acids. Germline CDR1 SGHTA, CDR2 FQGTGA. Trimming at V came to 5 bases and at J to 4 bases, leaving 2 bases not matched to a gene. CDR3 residues: CASSPGLAGGETQYF. DNA for the CDR3: TGTGCCAGCAGCCCGGGACTAGCGGGAGGAGAGACCCAGTACTTC.

J is TRBJ1-2 and V is TRBV11-2; 7 nucleotides agree with TRBD1. V trimming: 5 bases; J trimming: 5 bases; junction bases outside the gene matches: 11. The germline V gene encodes CDR1 SGHAT and CDR2 FQNNGV. The CDR3 consists of 15 residues. The CDR3 bases are TGTGCCAGCAGCCCCCAGGGGGGGTTTGGGTATGGCTACACCTTC. It yields the protein CASSPQGGFGYGYTF.

This chain links TRBV5-1 with TRBJ2-2; 9 bases are shared with TRBD1. The CDR3 sequence is 20 residues long. The germline gives CDR1 SGHRS, CDR2 YFSETQ. Trimming removed 1 base from V and 3 bases from J; junction bases left unmatched: 16. The CDR3: CASSLNPGQGVWLDTGELFF. In nucleotides, the CDR3 is TGCGCCAGCAGCTTGAACCCGGGACAGGGCGTTTGGTTGGACACCGGGGAGCTGTTTTTT.

The chain is built from TRBV7-2 and TRBJ1-1; D is unresolved. The CDR3 runs to 13 residues. Looked up from germline, CDR1 is SGHTA and CDR2 is FQGNSA. Trimming removed 2 bases at V and 6 bases at J, with 10 bases between. For the CDR3, the DNA is TGTGCCAGCAGCTTAATGTTGCTGGCTGAAGCTTTCTTT. Translated, it gives CASSLMLLAEAFF.

This clone was observed a single time. The CDR3 region is CASSLGSGETQYF. CDR3 nucleotides: TGCGCCAGCAGCTTGGGATCCGGAGAGACCCAGTACTTC. The chain uses TRBV5-1 and TRBJ2-5; D remains unclear. Per germline, CDR1 SGHRS and CDR2 YFSETQ. The ends were cut back, 0 bases at V and 4 bases at J, with 7 bases in the middle. The CDR3 length is 13 residues.

V gene TRBV6-1 combines with J gene TRBJ2-1; 11 positions agree with TRBD2. This CDR3 has 14 amino acids. Trimming took 7 bases from V and 4 from J; bases not matched to a gene: 3. Germline values: CDR1 MNHNS, CDR2 SASEGT. CDR3 in amino acids: CASMGLAVYNEQFF. CDR3 nucleotide sequence: TGTGCCAGCATGGGACTAGCGGTATACAATGAGCAGTTCTTC.

This chain links TRBV7-2 with TRBJ2-7; possible D gene TRBD1, 5 bases. The CDR3 covers 14 residues. The V and J ends lost 3 bases and 4 bases respectively, with 13 bases between them. The germline CDR1 and CDR2 sequences are SGHTA and FQGNSA. CDR3 loop: CASSLQGAVYEQYF. DNA of the CDR3: TGTGCCAGCAGCTTGCAAGGGGCGGTGTACGAGCAGTACTTC. The whole variable domain, remainder taken from reference TRBV7-2 and TRBJ2-7, is GAGVSQSPSNKVTEKGKDVELRCDPISGHTALYWYRQSLGQGLEFLIYFQGNSAPDKSGLPSDRFSAERTGGSVSTLTIQRTQQEDSAVYLCASSLQGAVYEQYFGPGTRLTVT.

The chain employs TRBV2 and TRBJ2-1; 7 bases map to TRBD2. The germline V gene has CDR1 SNHLY and CDR2 FYNNEI. The V and J ends lost 3 bases and 12 bases, in that order; junction bases with no gene match: 11. This CDR3 spans 14 amino acids. Written as DNA, the CDR3 is TGTGCCAGCAGTGACGAGCTGGCGGGAGTCGGGCAGTTCTTC. Translated: CASSDELAGVGQFF.

The genes are TRBV9 and TRBJ2-2; 10 nucleotides align to TRBD2. CDR3 size: 19 residues. Germline V CDR1 and CDR2: SGDLS, YYNGEE. V was clipped by 4 bases and J by 0 bases; unmatched bases: 12. The CDR3 region has the DNA TGTGCCAGCAGCCTAAGACTAGCGGGCCTTCCCTCGAACACCGGGGAGCTGTTTTTT. Its translation: CASSLRLAGLPSNTGELFF.

This chain uses TRBV4-3 with TRBJ2-6; D ambiguous. Germline CDR1 is LGHNA and CDR2 is YSLEER. The ends were cut back, 2 bases at V and 0 bases at J, with 5 bases in the middle. CDR3 length equals 15 residues. CDR3 DNA: TGCGCCAGCAGCCAAACCTACTCTGGGGCCAACGTCCTGACTTTC. Amino acid sequence: CASSQTYSGANVLTF.

The chain links TRBV7-2 to TRBJ2-2, with 7 nucleotides matching TRBD2. Germline V gives CDR1 SGHTA, CDR2 FQGNSA. The ends lost 2 bases at V and 8 bases at J; junction bases unmatched: 8. CDR3 length: 15 amino acids. The CDR3 is CASSLRLAAKGELFF. CDR3 nucleotide sequence: TGTGCCAGCAGCTTAAGGCTAGCGGCTAAGGGGGAGCTGTTTTTT.

This clone has only a few counts. The chain links TRBV6-1 to TRBJ1-2, with D possibly being TRBD1 (5 bases). Trimming took 6 bases from V and 8 from J, leaving 13 bases between them. This CDR3 is 12 amino acids long. Germline CDR1 reads MNHNS; CDR2 reads SASEGT. CDR3 bases: TGTGCCAGCAGCCGACGGGGGGAAGGCTACACCTTC. It translates to CASSRRGEGYTF.

This clone was seen just once. The CDR3 region has the DNA TGTGCCAGCAGCCCCCCCACAGATACGCAGTATTTT. The encoded protein is CASSPPTDTQYF. V gene TRBV9 combines with J gene TRBJ2-3; no reliable D call. There are 12 residues in the CDR3. CDR1 SGDLS and CDR2 YYNGEE come from the germline V gene. Deletions cut 4 bases from V and 2 bases from J, with 5 bases between.

The chain employs TRBV6-1 and TRBJ1-2, with a tentative D call TRBD1 (5 bases). Germline values: CDR1 MNHNS, CDR2 SASEGT. The CDR3 is 17 amino acids. V shed 3 bases and J shed 7 bases, with 24 bases lying between them. CDR3 sequence: CASSENGGAIPILGYTF. In nucleotides, the CDR3 is TGTGCCAGCAGTGAGAACGGAGGGGCGATCCCTATACTTGGCTACACCTTC.

CDR3 in DNA: TGTGCCAGCACATCGGGTCCCAGGGCCCAGCATTTT. The encoded protein is CASTSGPRAQHF. The rearrangement uses TRBV28 and TRBJ1-5, with a tentative D call TRBD1 (5 bases). V was shortened by 7 bases and J by 11 bases, with 15 bases between the two germline ends. CDR1 and CDR2 from the germline V gene are MDHEN and SYDVKM. This CDR3 is built from 12 residues.

The chain is built from TRBV18 and TRBJ2-3; TRBD1 aligns across 8 bases. CDR1 is KGHSH and CDR2 is LQKENI in the germline V gene. This CDR3 is built from 15 residues. V trimming: 2 bases; J trimming: 2 bases; junction bases outside the gene matches: 3. The CDR3 is CASSPRQGNTDTQYF. For the CDR3, the DNA is TGTGCCAGCTCACCAAGACAGGGGAACACAGATACGCAGTATTTT.

The V and J genes are TRBV4-1 and TRBJ2-1; 7 bases fit TRBD2. Germline lookup yields CDR1 MGHRA and CDR2 YSYEKL. The CDR3 spans 15 residues. Trimming cost V 0 bases and J 12 bases; bases outside gene matches: 11. CDR3 sequence: CASSQDLTTSFGQFF. CDR3 DNA sequence: TGCGCCAGCAGCCAAGACCTCACGACTAGCTTTGGGCAGTTCTTC.